The clone carrying this T cell receptor beta chain has more than one count but fewer than ten. As yet, its antigen is unknown. With 3 bases removed from V and 5 bases from J, the gap between germline ends came to 11 bases. The CDR3 consists of 14 residues. In germline, CDR1 is KGHSH, CDR2 LQKENI. TCRdb used MiXCR to reprocess the 5' RACE reads, holding one entry per CDR3 protein. The sample shows fewer than 350,000 distinct CDR3 sequences, around 8% of them seen only once. This record belongs to a study of T-cell memory formation after mild COVID-19. Study overall: Largely donor-specific sequence clusters came from a couple of donors.

Study observations and caveats: While clones contracting from day 15 to 85 were balanced between CD4 and CD8, later expanders leaned CD4+. The second-wave clones peaking on day 37 were not confirmed as SARS-CoV-2-specific.

The sequenced material came from PBMCs or a T cell subset sorted from them (not recorded which). The chain employs TRBV18 and TRBJ2-1; possibly TRBD2 for D (5 bases). This clonotype was sampled from a man aged 18-30 years who had mild COVID-19 (a few samples of this study predate the infection). Cell type and time point are not known. Here the CDR3 reads CASSPTDGNNEQFF. The CDR3 DNA follows: TGTGCCAGCTCACCGACGGACGGGAACAATGAGCAGTTCTTC. Looking up the rest from reference TRBV18 and TRBJ2-1 gives the full variable domain: NAGVMQNPRHLVRRRGQEARLRCSPMKGHSHVYWYRQLPEEGLKFMVYLQKENIIDESGMPKERFSAEFPKEGPSILRIQQVVRGDSAAYFCASSPTDGNNEQFFGPGTRLTVL.